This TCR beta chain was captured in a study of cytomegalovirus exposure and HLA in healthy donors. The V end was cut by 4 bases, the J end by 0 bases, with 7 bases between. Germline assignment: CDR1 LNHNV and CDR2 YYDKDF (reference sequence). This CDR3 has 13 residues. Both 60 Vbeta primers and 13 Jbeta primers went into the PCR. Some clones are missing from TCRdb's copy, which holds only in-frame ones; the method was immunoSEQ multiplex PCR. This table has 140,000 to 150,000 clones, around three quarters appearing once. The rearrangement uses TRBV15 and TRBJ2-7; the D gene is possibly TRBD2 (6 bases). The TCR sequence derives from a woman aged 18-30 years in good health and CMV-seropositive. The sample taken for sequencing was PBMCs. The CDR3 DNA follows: TGTGCCACCAGCACCGGGAGCTCCTACGAGCAGTACTTC. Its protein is CATSTGSSYEQYF.